This T cell receptor beta chain was recovered during a study of long-term antiretroviral therapy in people with HIV. V dropped 1 base and J dropped 8 bases, with 5 bases sitting between them. CDR3 size: 11 residues. The germline CDR1 and CDR2 sequences are SGHRS and YFSETQ. A v3.0 immunoSEQ assay was performed at survey level. Profiling relied on immunoSEQ multiplex PCR, and the TCRdb table lists in-frame clones only, not all of them. The profile shows over 30,000 clones, 85% to 90% of them singletons. The sequenced sample was unsorted PBMCs, obtained 3.1 years after starting antiretroviral therapy. This chain connects TRBV5-1 to TRBJ2-3; no clear D. This TCR was recovered from a woman between 50 and 59 years old with HIV. This chain's CDR3 is CASSLFLTQYF. The CDR3 DNA sequence: TGCGCCAGCAGCTTGTTCCTTACGCAGTATTTT. The variable domain in full, with the rest retrieved from reference TRBV5-1 and TRBJ2-3, is KAGVTQTPRYLIKTRGQQVTLSCSPISGHRSVSWYQQTPGQGLQFLFEYFSETQRNKGNFPGRFSGRQFSNSRSEMNVSTLELGDSALYLCASSLFLTQYFGPGTRLTVL.